This TCR beta chain was sequenced in a study of blood T cell repertoires in COVID-19. This clone was detected only once. The trim removed 6 bases at V and 6 bases at J, leaving 10 bases unmatched. There are 16 residues in the CDR3. Germline V gives CDR1 MNHEY, CDR2 SMNVEV (reference sequence). The repertoire was sequenced with immunoSEQ multiplex PCR; TCRdb's copy has only in-frame clones and lacks some. Among around 190,000 clones listed, approximately 84% were seen once. The sequence was obtained from a woman of 80 years or more with acute or convalescent COVID-19. Input material: peripheral blood. The rearrangement joins TRBV27 to TRBJ1-4; 10 bases agree with TRBD1. Here the CDR3 DNA reads TGTGCCAGCAGGGTAGGGGGGACAGGGGTATATGAAAAACTGTTTTTT. Encoded protein: CASRVGGTGVYEKLFF.